The sequence of this T cell receptor beta chain was determined in a study of T cell repertoires in aging, cancer and after chemotherapy. Across the whole study: Patients with chronic lymphocytic leukemia were sampled before and after fludarabine- or bendamustine-based chemotherapy.

Amplification of TCR beta used genomic DNA extracted from peripheral blood. A few counts support this clonotype. This CDR3 comprises 13 residues. The V end was cut by 2 bases, the J end by 7 bases, with 9 bases between. In germline, CDR1 is KGHSH, CDR2 LQKENI. A mixed TRB-A/B primer pool amplified rearranged TRB by multiplex touch-down PCR. In TCRdb, the multiplex PCR reads were re-called with MiXCR into one record per CDR3 protein. The table records fewer than 15,000 distinct CDR3 sequences, less than 30% of them present only once. The TCR was taken from a human donor with a blood cancer. Specimen: blood. The chain links TRBV18 to TRBJ1-5; no firm D call. The DNA of the CDR3 is TGTGCCAGCTCACCAAATCTAAGACAGCCCCAGCATTTT. It codes for CASSPNLRQPQHF.